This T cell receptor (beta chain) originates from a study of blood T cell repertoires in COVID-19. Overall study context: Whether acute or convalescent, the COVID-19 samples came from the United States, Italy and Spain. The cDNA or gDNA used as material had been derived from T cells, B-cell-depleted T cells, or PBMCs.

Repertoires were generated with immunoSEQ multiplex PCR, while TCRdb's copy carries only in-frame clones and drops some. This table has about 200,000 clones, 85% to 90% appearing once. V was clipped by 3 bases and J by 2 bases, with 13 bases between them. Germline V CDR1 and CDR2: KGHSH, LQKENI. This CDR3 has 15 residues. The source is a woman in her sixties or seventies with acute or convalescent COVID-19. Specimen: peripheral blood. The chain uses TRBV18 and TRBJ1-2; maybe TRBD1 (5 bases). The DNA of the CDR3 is TGTGCCAGCTCACCTCTGGGGGGAGAAAACTATGGCTACACCTTC. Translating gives CASSPLGGENYGYTF. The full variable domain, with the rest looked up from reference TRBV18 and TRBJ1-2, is NAGVMQNPRHLVRRRGQEARLRCSPMKGHSHVYWYRQLPEEGLKFMVYLQKENIIDESGMPKERFSAEFPKEGPSILRIQQVVRGDSAAYFCASSPLGGENYGYTFGSGTRLTVV.